The T cell receptor (beta chain) described here comes from a study of shared clonotypes between healthy human individuals. The CDR3 has 13 residues. V was shortened by 1 base and J by 7 bases, with 10 bases between the two germline ends. Germline V lookup: CDR1 GTSNPN, CDR2 SVGIG (reference sequence). TCRdb's table, derived via immunoSEQ multiplex PCR, lists solely in-frame clones and lacks some. Of over 750,000 clones listed, approximately 96% are singletons. Terminally differentiated effector memory CD45RA+ cells were excluded from the naive CD8 cells, which were CD45RO-negative and positively selected for CCR7. All donors were healthy HIV-negative adults lacking recent acute infections or vaccinations. Adult Caucasians living in Nashville, Tennessee made up all of the donors.

Sequencing was done on a sample of naive CD8+ T cells sorted from blood. This rearrangement joins TRBV30 to TRBJ2-2; D gene ambiguous. This TCR derives from a young man in good health. CDR3 DNA: TGTGCCTGGAGTGAATCATCGGACGGGGAGCTGTTTTTT. Protein product: CAWSESSDGELFF.